This T cell receptor (beta chain) was documented in a study of blood T cell repertoires in COVID-19. The overall study: The study drew acute and convalescent COVID-19 samples from the United States, Italy and Spain. From T cells, B-cell-depleted T cells, or PBMCs came the material, which was cDNA or gDNA.

In the original analysis: Reference gene primers were amplified, and this amplification served to estimate nucleated cell counts. Method: immunoSEQ multiplex PCR; TCRdb's copy keeps in-frame clones and lacks some. V and J calls and clone size follow that table, whereas D and trimming were derived from the DNA. The table lists almost 70,000 clones, approximately 88% of them singletons. The receptor's source is a woman aged 65 to 85 with acute or convalescent COVID-19. What was sequenced was peripheral blood.

CDR3 protein: CASSLGADTQYF. The CDR3 region has the DNA TGTGCCAGCAGCTTAGGAGCAGATACGCAGTATTTT. The V gene is TRBV11-3, the J gene TRBJ2-3; D uncertain. V was trimmed by 1 base and J by 4 bases, leaving 3 bases between them. The CDR3 is 12 residues long. CDR1 and CDR2 (germline): SGHNT, YENEEA.